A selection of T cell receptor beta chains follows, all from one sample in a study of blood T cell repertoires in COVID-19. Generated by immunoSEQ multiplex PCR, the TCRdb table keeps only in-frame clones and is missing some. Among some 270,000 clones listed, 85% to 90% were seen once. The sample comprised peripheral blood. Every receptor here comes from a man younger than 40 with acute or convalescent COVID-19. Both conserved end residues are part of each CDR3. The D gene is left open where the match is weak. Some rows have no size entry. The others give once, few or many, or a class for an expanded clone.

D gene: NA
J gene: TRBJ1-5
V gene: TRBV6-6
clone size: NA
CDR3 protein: CASHQGLLSNQPQHF
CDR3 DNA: TGTGCCAGCCATCAGGGTCTCTTAAGCAATCAGCCCCAGCATTTT

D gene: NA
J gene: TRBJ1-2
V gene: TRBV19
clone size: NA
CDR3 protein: CASSISRANYGYTF
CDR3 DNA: TGTGCCAGTAGTATTAGCCGGGCTAACTATGGCTACACCTTC

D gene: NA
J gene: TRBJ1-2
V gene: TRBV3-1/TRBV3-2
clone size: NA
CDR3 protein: CASSPIGGAHGYTF
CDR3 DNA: TGTGCCAGCAGTCCCATAGGAGGGGCTCATGGCTACACCTTC

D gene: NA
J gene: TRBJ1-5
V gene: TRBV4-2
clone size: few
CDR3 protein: CASSQEESQPQHF
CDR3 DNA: TGTGCCAGCAGCCAAGAGGAGAGTCAGCCCCAGCATTTT

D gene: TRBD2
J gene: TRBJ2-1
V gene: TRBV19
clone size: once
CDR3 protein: CASSRGLAGQRLGNEQFF
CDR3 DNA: TGTGCCAGTAGTAGGGGACTAGCGGGGCAAAGACTAGGCAATGAGCAGTTCTTC

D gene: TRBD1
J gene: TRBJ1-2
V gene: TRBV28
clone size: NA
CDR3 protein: CASSSPMPTGYYGYTF
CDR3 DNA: TGTGCCAGCAGTTCCCCAATGCCGACAGGGTACTATGGCTACACCTTC

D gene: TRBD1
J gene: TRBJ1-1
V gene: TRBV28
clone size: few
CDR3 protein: CASSLDGTVTEAFF
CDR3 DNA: TGTGCCAGCAGTTTAGACGGGACAGTCACTGAAGCTTTCTTT

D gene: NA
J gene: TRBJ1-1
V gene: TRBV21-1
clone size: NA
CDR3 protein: CASSNGMDRVETEAFF
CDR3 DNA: TGTGCCAGCAGCAACGGAATGGACAGGGTGGAAACTGAAGCTTTCTTT

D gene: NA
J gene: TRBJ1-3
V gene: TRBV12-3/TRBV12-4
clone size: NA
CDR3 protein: CASRFSSGNTIYF
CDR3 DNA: TGTGCCAGCAGATTCTCCTCTGGAAACACCATATATTTT

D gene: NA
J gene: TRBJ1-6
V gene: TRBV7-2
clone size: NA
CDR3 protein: CASSDDLGARNSPLHF
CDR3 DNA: TGTGCCAGCAGCGATGACCTGGGGGCGAGGAATTCACCCCTCCACTTT

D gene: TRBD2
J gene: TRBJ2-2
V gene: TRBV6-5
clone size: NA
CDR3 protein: CASRASGGFGELFF
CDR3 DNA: TGTGCCAGCAGGGCTAGCGGGGGGTTCGGGGAGCTGTTTTTT

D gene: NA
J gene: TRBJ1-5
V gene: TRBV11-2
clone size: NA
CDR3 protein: CASSLSSLQPQHF
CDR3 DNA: TGTGCCAGCAGCTTGAGCTCCCTCCAGCCCCAGCATTTT

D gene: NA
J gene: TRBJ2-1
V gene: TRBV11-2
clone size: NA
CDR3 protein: CASSSSNEQFF
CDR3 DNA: TGTGCCAGCAGCTCTAGCAATGAGCAGTTCTTC

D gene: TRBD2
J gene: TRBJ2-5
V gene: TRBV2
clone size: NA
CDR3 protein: CASSGLAGGGETQYF
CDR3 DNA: TGTGCCAGCAGTGGACTAGCGGGAGGGGGAGAGACCCAGTACTTC

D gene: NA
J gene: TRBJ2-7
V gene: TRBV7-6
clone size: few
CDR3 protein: CASGHNWDEQYF
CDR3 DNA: TGTGCCAGCGGACATAATTGGGACGAGCAGTACTTC

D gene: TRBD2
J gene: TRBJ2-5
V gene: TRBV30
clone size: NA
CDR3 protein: CAWSKRGGETQYF
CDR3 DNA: TGTGCCTGGAGTAAGCGGGGGGGCGAGACCCAGTACTTC

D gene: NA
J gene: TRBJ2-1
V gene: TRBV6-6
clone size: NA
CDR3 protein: CASSYPPGGDEQFF
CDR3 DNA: TGTGCCAGCAGTTACCCTCCCGGGGGAGATGAGCAGTTCTTC

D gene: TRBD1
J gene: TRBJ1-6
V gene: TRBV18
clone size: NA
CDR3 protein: CASSREGDSYSPLHF
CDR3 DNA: TGTGCCAGCTCACGAGAGGGGGACAGCTATTCACCCCTCCACTTT

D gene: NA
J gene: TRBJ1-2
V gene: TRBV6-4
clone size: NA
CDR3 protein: CASRGLYGYTF
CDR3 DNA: TGTGCCAGCCGCGGGCTCTATGGCTACACCTTC

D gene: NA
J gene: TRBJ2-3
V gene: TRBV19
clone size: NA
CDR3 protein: CASSKSGGNTQYF
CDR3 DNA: TGTGCCAGTAGTAAATCAGGGGGGAATACGCAGTATTTT

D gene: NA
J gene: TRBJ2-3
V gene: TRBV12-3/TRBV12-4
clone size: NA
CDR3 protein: CASRATGKDTQYF
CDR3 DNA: TGTGCCAGCAGAGCTACAGGGAAAGATACGCAGTATTTT

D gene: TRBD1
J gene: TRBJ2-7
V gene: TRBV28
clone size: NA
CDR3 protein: CASSLYLRDRKYEQYF
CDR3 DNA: TGTGCCAGCAGTCTTTACCTCCGGGACAGGAAATACGAGCAGTACTTC

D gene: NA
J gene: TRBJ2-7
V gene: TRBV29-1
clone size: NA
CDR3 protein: CSVFEALHSYEQYF
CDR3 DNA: TGCAGCGTCTTTGAGGCCCTACACTCCTACGAGCAGTACTTC

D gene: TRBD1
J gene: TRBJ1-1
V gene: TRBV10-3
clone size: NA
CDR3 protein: CAIRQGNTEAFF
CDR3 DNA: TGTGCCATCAGACAGGGGAATACTGAAGCTTTCTTT

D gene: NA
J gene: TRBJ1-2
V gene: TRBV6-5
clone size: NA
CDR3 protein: CASSYAGTNYGYTF
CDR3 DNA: TGTGCCAGCAGTTACGCGGGGACTAACTATGGCTACACCTTC

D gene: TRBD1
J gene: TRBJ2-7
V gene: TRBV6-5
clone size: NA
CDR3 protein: CASSRDRAYEQYF
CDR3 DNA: TGTGCCAGCAGCCGGGACAGAGCCTACGAGCAGTACTTC

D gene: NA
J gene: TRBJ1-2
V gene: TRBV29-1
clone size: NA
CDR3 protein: CSVARDNYGYTF
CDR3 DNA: TGCAGCGTTGCCCGGGATAACTATGGCTACACCTTC

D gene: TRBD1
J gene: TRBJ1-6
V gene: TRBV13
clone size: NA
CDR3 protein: CASSPKGQGNSPLHF
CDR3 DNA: TGTGCCAGCAGCCCTAAAGGACAGGGAAATTCACCCCTCCACTTT

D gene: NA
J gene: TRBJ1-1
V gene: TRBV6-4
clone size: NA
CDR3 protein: CASSDSRQENTEAFF
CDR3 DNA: TGTGCCAGCAGTGACTCAAGACAGGAGAACACTGAAGCTTTCTTT

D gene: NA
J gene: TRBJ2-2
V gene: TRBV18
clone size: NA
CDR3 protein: CASSPPGVRTGELFF
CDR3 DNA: TGTGCCAGCTCACCACCCGGGGTACGCACCGGGGAGCTGTTTTTT

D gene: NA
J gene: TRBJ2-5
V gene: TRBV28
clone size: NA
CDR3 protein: CASSLIGGSRKTQYF
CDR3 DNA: TGTGCCAGCAGTTTAATTGGGGGCTCAAGGAAGACCCAGTACTTC

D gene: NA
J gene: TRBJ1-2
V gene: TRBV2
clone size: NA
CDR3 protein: CASIGAAYGYTF
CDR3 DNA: TGTGCCAGCATAGGGGCAGCATATGGCTACACCTTC

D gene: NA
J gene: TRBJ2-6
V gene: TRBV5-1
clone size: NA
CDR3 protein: CASTPQAQGGANVLTF
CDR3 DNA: TGCGCCAGCACCCCTCAGGCCCAGGGTGGGGCCAACGTCCTGACTTTC

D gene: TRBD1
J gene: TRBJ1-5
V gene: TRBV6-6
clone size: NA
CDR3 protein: CASRVSDRAGNQPQHF
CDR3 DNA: TGTGCCAGCAGAGTTTCGGACAGGGCAGGAAATCAGCCCCAGCATTTT

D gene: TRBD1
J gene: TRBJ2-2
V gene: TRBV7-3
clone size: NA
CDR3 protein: CASSEGTANTGELFF
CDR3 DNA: TGTGCCAGCAGCGAAGGGACAGCGAACACCGGGGAGCTGTTTTTT

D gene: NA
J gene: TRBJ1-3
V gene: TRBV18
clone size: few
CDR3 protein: CASSLGPGLGNTIYF
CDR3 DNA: TGTGCCAGCTCGCTCGGTCCGGGACTCGGAAACACCATATATTTT

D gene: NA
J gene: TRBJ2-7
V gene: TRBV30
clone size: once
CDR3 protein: CAWSLSHEQYF
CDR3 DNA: TGTGCCTGGAGTCTGTCCCACGAGCAGTACTTC

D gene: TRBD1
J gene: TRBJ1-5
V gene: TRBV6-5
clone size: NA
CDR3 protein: CASSLTGGGQPQHF
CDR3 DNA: TGTGCCAGCAGTTTGACAGGGGGAGGTCAGCCCCAGCATTTT

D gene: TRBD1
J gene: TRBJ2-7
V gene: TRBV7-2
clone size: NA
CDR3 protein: CASSLDRGRGLPEQYF
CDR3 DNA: TGTGCCAGCAGCTTGGACAGGGGGCGAGGTTTACCCGAGCAGTACTTC

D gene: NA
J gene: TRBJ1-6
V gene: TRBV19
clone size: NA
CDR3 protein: CASSPTSTSPLHF
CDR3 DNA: TGTGCCAGTAGCCCTACGTCAACTTCACCCCTCCACTTT

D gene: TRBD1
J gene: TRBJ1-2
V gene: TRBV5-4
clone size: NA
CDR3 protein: CASSLDRGGYTF
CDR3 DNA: TGTGCCAGCAGCCTAGACAGGGGTGGCTACACCTTC

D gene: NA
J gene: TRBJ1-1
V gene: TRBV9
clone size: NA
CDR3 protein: CASSKQVNTEAFF
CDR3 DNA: TGTGCCAGCAGCAAGCAGGTGAACACTGAAGCTTTCTTT

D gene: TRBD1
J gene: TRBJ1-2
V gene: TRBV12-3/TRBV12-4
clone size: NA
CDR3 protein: CASRKPGQTYNTF
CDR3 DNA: TGTGCCAGCCGCAAACCGGGACAGACTTATAACACCTTC

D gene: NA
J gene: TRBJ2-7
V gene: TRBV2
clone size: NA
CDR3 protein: CASRVQWTLEDYEQYF
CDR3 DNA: TGTGCCAGCAGGGTTCAATGGACACTCGAGGACTACGAGCAGTACTTC

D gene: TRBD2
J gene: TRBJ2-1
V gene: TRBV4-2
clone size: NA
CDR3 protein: CASSLGGGSYNEQFF
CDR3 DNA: TGTGCCAGCAGCCTGGGCGGGGGGAGCTACAATGAGCAGTTCTTC

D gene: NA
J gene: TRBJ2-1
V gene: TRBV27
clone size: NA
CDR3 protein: CASSPNSYNEQFF
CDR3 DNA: TGTGCCAGCAGCCCCAACTCCTACAATGAGCAGTTCTTC

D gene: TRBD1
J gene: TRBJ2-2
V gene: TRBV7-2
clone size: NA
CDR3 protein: CASSRTDRGLAGELFF
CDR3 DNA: TGTGCCAGCAGCCGCACGGACAGGGGGCTTGCCGGGGAGCTGTTTTTT

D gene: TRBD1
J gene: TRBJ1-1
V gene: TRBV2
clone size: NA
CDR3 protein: CASSPIRQGAYTEAFF
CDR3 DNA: TGTGCCAGCAGTCCTATTCGACAGGGGGCCTACACTGAAGCTTTCTTT

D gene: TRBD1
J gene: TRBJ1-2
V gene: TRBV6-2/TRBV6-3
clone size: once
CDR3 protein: CASSYRQGYYGYTF
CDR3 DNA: TGTGCCAGCAGTTACCGACAGGGGTACTATGGCTACACCTTC

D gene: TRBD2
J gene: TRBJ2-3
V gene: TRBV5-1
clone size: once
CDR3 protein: CASSLRAGSSTDTQYF
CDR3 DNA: TGCGCCAGCAGCTTGAGAGCGGGGTCAAGCACAGATACGCAGTATTTT

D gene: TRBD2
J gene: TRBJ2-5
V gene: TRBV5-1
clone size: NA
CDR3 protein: CASSLALAEETQYF
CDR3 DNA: TGCGCCAGCAGCTTGGCTCTAGCGGAAGAGACCCAGTACTTC